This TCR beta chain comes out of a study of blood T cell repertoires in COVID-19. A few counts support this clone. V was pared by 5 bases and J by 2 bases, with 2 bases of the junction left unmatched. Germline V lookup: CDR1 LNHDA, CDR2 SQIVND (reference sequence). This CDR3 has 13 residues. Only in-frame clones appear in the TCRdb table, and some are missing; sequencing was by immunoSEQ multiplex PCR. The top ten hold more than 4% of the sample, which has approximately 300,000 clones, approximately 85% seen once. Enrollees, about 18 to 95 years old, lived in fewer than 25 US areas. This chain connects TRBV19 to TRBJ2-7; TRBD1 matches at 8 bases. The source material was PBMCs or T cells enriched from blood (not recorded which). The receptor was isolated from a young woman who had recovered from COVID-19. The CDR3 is CASSEQGAYEQYF. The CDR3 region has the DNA TGTGCCAGTAGTGAACAGGGGGCCTACGAGCAGTACTTC.